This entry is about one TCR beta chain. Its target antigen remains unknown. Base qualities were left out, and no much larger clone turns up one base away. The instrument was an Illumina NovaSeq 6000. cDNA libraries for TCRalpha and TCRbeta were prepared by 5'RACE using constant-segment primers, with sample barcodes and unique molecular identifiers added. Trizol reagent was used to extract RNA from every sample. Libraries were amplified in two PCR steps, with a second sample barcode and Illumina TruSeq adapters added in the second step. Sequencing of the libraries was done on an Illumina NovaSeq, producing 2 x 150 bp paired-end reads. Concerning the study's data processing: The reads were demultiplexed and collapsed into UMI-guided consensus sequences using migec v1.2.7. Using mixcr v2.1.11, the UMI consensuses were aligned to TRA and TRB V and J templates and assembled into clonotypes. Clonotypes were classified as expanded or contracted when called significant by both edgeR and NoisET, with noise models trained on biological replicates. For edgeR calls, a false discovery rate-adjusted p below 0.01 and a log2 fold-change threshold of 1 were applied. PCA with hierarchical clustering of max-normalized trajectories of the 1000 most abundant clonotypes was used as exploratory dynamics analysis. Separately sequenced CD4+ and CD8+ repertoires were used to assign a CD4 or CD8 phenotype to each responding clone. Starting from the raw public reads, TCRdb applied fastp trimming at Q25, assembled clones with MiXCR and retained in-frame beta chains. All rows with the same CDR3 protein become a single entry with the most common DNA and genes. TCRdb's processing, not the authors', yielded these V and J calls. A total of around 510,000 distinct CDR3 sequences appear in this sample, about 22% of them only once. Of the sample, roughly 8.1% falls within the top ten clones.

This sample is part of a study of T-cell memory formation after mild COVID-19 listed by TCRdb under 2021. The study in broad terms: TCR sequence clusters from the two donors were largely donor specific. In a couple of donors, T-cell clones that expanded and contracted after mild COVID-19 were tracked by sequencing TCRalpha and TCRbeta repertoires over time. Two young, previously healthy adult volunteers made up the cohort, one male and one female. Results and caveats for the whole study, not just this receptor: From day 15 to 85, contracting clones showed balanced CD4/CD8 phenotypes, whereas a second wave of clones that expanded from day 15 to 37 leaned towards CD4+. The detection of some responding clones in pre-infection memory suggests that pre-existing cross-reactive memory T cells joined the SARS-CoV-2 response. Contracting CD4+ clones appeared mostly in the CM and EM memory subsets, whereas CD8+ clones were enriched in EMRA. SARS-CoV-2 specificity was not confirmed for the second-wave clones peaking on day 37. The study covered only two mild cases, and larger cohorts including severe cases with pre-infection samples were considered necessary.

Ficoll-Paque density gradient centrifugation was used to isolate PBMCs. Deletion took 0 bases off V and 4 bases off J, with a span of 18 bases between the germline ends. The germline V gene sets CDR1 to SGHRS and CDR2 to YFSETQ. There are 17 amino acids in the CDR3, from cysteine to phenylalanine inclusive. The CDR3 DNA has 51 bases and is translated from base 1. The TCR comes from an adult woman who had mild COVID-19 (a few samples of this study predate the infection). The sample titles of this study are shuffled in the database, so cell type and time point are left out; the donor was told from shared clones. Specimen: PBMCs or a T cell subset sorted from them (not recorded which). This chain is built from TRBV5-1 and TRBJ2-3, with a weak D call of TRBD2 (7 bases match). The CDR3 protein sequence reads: CASSLDPRGAVPDTQYF. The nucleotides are TGCGCCAGCAGCTTGGACCCCCGGGGGGCAGTACCAGATACGCAGTATTTT.